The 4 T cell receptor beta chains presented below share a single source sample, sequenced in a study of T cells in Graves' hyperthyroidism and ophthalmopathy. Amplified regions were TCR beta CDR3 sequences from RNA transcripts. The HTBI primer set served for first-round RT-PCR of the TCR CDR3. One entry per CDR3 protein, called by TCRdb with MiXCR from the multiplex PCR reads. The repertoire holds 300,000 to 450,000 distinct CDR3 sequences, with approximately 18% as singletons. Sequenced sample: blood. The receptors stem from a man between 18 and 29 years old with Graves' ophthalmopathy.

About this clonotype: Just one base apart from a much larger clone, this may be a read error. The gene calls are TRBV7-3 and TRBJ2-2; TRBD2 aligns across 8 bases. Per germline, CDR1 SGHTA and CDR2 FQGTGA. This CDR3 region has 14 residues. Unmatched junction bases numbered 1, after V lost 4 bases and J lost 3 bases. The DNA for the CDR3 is TGTGCCAGCAGCTCGGGACTAGACACCGGGGAGCTGTTTTTT. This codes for CASSSGLDTGELFF. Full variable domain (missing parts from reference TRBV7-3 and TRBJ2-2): GAGVSQTPSNKVTEKGKYVELRCDPISGHTALYWYRQSLGQGPEFLIYFQGTGAADDSGLPNDRFFAVRPEGSVSTLKIQRTERGDSAVYLCASSSGLDTGELFFGEGSRLTVL.

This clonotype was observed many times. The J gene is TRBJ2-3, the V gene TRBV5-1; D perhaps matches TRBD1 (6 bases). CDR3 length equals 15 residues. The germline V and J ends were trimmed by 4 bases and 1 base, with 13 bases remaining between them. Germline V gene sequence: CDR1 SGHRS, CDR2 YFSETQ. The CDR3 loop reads CASSDDRHRTDTQYF. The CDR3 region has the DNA TGCGCCAGCAGCGATGACAGGCATCGCACAGATACGCAGTATTTT.

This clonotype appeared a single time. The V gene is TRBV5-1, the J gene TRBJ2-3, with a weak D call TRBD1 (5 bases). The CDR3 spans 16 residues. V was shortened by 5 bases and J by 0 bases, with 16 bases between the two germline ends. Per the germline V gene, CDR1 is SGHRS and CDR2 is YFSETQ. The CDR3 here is CASRQDDPGSTDTQYF. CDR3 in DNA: TGCGCCAGCAGACAGGACGACCCGGGTAGCACAGATACGCAGTATTTT.

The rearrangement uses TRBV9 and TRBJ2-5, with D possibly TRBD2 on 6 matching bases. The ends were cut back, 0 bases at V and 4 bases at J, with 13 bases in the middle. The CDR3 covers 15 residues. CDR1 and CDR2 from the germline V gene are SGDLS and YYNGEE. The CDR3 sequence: CASSVAYVEGETQYF. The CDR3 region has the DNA TGTGCCAGCAGCGTAGCTTATGTGGAGGGAGAGACCCAGTACTTC. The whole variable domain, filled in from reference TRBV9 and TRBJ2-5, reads DSGVTQTPKHLITATGQRVTLRCSPRSGDLSVYWYQQSLDQGLQFLIQYYNGEERAKGNILERFSAQQFPDLHSELNLSSLELGDSALYFCASSVAYVEGETQYFGPGTRLLVL.